This entry is about one T cell receptor beta chain. The CDR3 length is 17 residues. CDR1 and CDR2 (germline): KGHDR, SFDVKD. V dropped 4 bases and J dropped 8; count of bases not matched to a gene: 15. This entry is derived from a study of blood T cell repertoires in COVID-19. Overall study: Spain, Italy and the United States supplied samples that represented acute and convalescent COVID-19.

Repertoires were generated with immunoSEQ multiplex PCR, while TCRdb's copy carries only in-frame clones and drops some. The data show approximately 130,000 clones, roughly 71% seen once. Sequencing was carried out using peripheral blood. This clonotype originated in an elderly man with acute or convalescent COVID-19. V usage is TRBV24-1 and J usage is TRBJ2-1, with 8 bases identical to TRBD2. This CDR3 reads CATSDRGGGGASHEQFF. CDR3 in DNA: TGTGCCACCAGTGACCGGGGGGGCGGGGGAGCCTCCCATGAGCAGTTCTTC.